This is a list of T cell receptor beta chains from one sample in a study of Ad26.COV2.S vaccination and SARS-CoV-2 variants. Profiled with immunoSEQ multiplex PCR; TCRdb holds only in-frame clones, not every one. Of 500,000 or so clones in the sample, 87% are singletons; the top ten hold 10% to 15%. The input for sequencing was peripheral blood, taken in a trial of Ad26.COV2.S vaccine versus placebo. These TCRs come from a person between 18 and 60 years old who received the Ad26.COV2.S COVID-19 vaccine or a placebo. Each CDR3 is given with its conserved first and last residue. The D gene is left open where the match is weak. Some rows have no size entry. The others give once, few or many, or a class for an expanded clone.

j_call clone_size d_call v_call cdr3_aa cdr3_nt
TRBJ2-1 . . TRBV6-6 CASRRFGGAGYNEQFF TGTGCCAGCAGGCGCTTTGGAGGTGCCGGTTACAATGAGCAGTTCTTC
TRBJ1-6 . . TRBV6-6 CASSYSGSSYNSPLHF TGTGCCAGCAGTTATTCAGGGAGCTCCTATAATTCACCCCTCCACTTT
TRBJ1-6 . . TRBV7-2 CASSLGAKNSPLHF TGTGCCAGCAGCCTCGGGGCAAAGAATTCACCCCTCCACTTT
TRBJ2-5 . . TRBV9 CASSPGLHQETQYF TGTGCCAGCAGCCCGGGGTTGCACCAAGAGACCCAGTACTTC
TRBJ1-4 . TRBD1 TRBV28 CASSGWTGVNEKLFF TGTGCCAGCAGTGGGTGGACAGGGGTTAATGAAAAACTGTTTTTT
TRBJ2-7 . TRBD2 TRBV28 CASSQGQGLAGGRGNEQYF TGTGCCAGCAGCCAGGGTCAGGGACTAGCGGGAGGGAGGGGGAACGAGCAGTACTTC
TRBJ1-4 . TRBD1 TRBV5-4 CASSSGTGREKLFF TGTGCCAGCAGTTCCGGGACAGGGAGGGAAAAACTGTTTTTT
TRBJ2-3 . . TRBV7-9 CASSGHRGKDPDTQYF TGTGCCAGCAGCGGCCATAGGGGGAAAGACCCAGATACGCAGTATTTT
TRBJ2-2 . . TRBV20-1 CSAAIAGELFF TGCAGTGCAGCGATCGCTGGGGAGCTGTTTTTT
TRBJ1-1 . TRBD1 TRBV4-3 CASSRDRATEAFF TGCGCCAGCAGCCGGGACAGGGCCACTGAAGCTTTCTTT
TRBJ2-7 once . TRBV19 CASSITIPYEQYF TGTGCCAGTAGTATAACGATCCCCTACGAGCAGTACTTC
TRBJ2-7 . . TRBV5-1 CASSLATGRAYEQYF TGCGCCAGCAGCTTGGCCACAGGGCGTGCCTACGAGCAGTACTTC
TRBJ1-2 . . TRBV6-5 CASSYGGLYGYTF TGTGCCAGCAGTTATGGGGGGCTCTATGGCTACACCTTC
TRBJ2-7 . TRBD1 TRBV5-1 CASSALLTGAFSYEQYF TGCGCCAGCAGCGCACTCCTAACAGGGGCCTTTTCCTACGAGCAGTACTTC
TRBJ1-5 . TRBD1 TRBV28 CASSSGGQSQSQHF TGTGCCAGCAGCTCAGGGGGACAGTCCCAATCCCAGCATTTT
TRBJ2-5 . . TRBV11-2 CASSPTRAGTQYF TGTGCCAGCAGCCCTACAAGAGCTGGGACCCAGTACTTC
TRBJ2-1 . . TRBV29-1 CSVVKVSEQFF TGCAGCGTCGTTAAGGTCAGTGAGCAGTTCTTC
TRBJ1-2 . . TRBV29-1 CSVTDTFLYGYTF TGCAGCGTAACGGACACCTTCCTCTATGGCTACACCTTC
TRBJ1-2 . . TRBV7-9 CASSRQEIYGYTF TGTGCCAGCAGCCGGCAGGAAATCTATGGCTACACCTTC
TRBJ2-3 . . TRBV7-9 CASSLPVLTMLPNTQYF TGTGCCAGCAGCCTTCCGGTGCTAACCATGCTACCAAATACGCAGTATTTT
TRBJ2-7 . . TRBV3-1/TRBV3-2 CASSQDVARVSEQYF TGTGCCAGCAGCCAAGATGTAGCCAGGGTTAGCGAGCAGTACTTC
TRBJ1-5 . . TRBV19 CASSRTKSGNQPQHF TGTGCCAGTAGTAGAACAAAATCTGGCAATCAGCCCCAGCATTTT
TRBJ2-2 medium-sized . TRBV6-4 CASSDSGEPNTGELFF TGTGCCAGCAGTGACTCGGGGGAACCGAACACCGGGGAGCTGTTTTTT
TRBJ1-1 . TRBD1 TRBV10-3 CAIRVRGTVTEAFF TGTGCCATCAGGGTGAGAGGGACAGTCACTGAAGCTTTCTTT
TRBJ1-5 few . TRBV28 CASSRDQPQHF TGTGCCAGCAGCCGAGATCAGCCCCAGCATTTT
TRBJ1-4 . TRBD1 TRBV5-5 CASSSQGRGYEKLFF TGTGCCAGCAGCTCCCAGGGCAGGGGGTATGAAAAACTGTTTTTT
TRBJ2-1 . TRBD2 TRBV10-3 CAISETTSGTNNEQFF TGTGCCATCAGTGAGACTACTAGCGGGACTAACAATGAGCAGTTCTTC
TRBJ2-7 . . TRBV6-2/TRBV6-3 CASSPYGPTYEQYF TGTGCCAGCAGTCCCTACGGACCCACCTACGAGCAGTACTTC
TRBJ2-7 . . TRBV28 CASSSLAVISYEQYF TGTGCCAGCAGTTCCCTCGCGGTTATCTCCTACGAGCAGTACTTC
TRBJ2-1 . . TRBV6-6 CASRSPRSSEQFF TGTGCCAGCAGGTCTCCCCGGTCCTCTGAGCAGTTCTTC
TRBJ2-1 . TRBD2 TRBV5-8 CASRQITSGDYNEQFF TGTGCCAGCAGACAGATTACTAGCGGGGATTACAATGAGCAGTTCTTC
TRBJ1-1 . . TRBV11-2 CASSLPGVYTEAFF TGTGCCAGCAGTCTCCCAGGGGTTTACACTGAAGCTTTCTTT
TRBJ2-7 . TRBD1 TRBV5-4 CASSSRTGNIDEQYF TGTGCCAGCAGCTCTAGGACAGGGAATATCGACGAGCAGTACTTC